The 25 T cell receptor beta chains below were found in one sample sequenced in a study of T-cell memory formation after mild COVID-19. TCRdb itself ran the 5' RACE reads through MiXCR, one entry per CDR3 protein. The sample carries around 200,000 distinct CDR3 sequences, approximately 17% recorded once. The sequenced material came from PBMCs or a T cell subset sorted from them (not recorded which). All receptors derive from a man younger than 35 who had mild COVID-19 (a few samples of this study predate the infection). Cell type and time point are not known.

This clonotype was observed a few times. Relative to the germline gene, one junction end is altered; a read error may explain this. This sequence joins TRBV7-3 and TRBJ2-3; 7 bases are a match to TRBD1. The germline CDR1 and CDR2 sequences are SGHTA and FQGTGA. The CDR3 totals 14 residues. CDR3 coding DNA: TGTGCCAGCAGCCTAACAGGGGCCCGAGATACGCAGTATTTT. This gives the protein CASSLTGARDTQYF.

This clonotype was observed a handful of times. The CDR3 nucleotides are TGTGCCAGCAGCCAAGATTTAGGCAGCCTATACGAGCAGTACTTC. Its translation is CASSQDLGSLYEQYF. The chain links TRBV4-2 to TRBJ2-7; D not resolved. Germline CDR1 reads LGHNA; CDR2 reads YNFKEQ. The CDR3 runs to 15 residues. The V end was cut by 0 bases, the J end by 4 bases, with 13 bases between.

The genes are TRBV10-3 and TRBJ2-1, with TRBD2 matching over 9 bases. V shed 6 bases and J 4 bases; nucleotides not matched to a gene: 7. The CDR3 runs 15 residues. CDR1 is ENHRY and CDR2 is SYGVKD in the germline V gene. CDR3 sequence: CAIREGLADYNEQFF. As DNA, the CDR3 is TGTGCCATCAGGGAGGGACTAGCAGATTACAATGAGCAGTTCTTC.

In this sample, this clonotype turned up a few times. The CDR3 DNA reads TGTGCCAGCAGCTTAGCGGCCGGGTCAAGGGGTGAGCAGTTCTTC. Translation: CASSLAAGSRGEQFF. This chain joins TRBV7-6 and TRBJ2-1, with D possibly matching TRBD1 (5 bases). Trimming took off 0 bases at V and 9 bases at J, with 15 bases between the two ends. Germline CDR1 SGHVS, CDR2 FNYEAQ. This CDR3 contains 15 residues.

The chain recombines TRBV5-1 with TRBJ1-1; D remains ambiguous. The length of the CDR3 is 14 residues. V was pared by 6 bases and J by 5 bases, with 17 bases between. Looked up from germline, CDR1 is SGHRS and CDR2 is YFSETQ. In DNA form, the CDR3 reads TGCGCCAGCACCTCAGACTTAGCTGGAACTGAAGCTTTCTTT. Amino acid sequence: CASTSDLAGTEAFF. Full variable domain (rest looked up from reference TRBV5-1 and TRBJ1-1): KAGVTQTPRYLIKTRGQQVTLSCSPISGHRSVSWYQQTPGQGLQFLFEYFSETQRNKGNFPGRFSGRQFSNSRSEMNVSTLELGDSALYLCASTSDLAGTEAFFGQGTRLTVV.

The gene calls are TRBV7-8 and TRBJ2-2; maybe TRBD2 (5 bases). V lost 1 base and J lost 1, with 10 bases in between. Germline V gene lookup returns CDR1 SGHVS and CDR2 FQNEAQ. This CDR3 spans 16 amino acids. CDR3 bases: TGTGCCAGCAGCTTAGAGCGCCGGGAGAACACCGGGGAGCTGTTTTTT. It codes for CASSLERRENTGELFF. Filled out from reference TRBV7-8 and TRBJ2-2, the complete variable domain reads GAGVSQSPRYKVAKRGQDVALRCDPISGHVSLFWYQQALGQGPEFLTYFQNEAQLDKSGLPSDRFFAERPEGSVSTLKIQRTQQEDSAVYLCASSLERRENTGELFFGEGSRLTVL.

CDR3 DNA: TGTGCCAGCAGCACCCGGGGACAGGGGTCCTACAATGAGCAGTTCTTC. Protein product: CASSTRGQGSYNEQFF. The rearrangement uses TRBV11-2 and TRBJ2-1, with 10 bases fitting TRBD1. Germline trimming cut 5 bases from V and 1 base from J; bases unmatched to any gene: 5. CDR1 is SGHAT, CDR2 FQNNGV, per germline. This CDR3 is built from 16 residues.

This clonotype was seen only a few times. The V and J genes are TRBV11-2 and TRBJ1-2; D remains unclear. This CDR3 comprises 18 residues. CDR1 SGHAT and CDR2 FQNNGV come from the germline V gene. Trimming cost V 1 base and J 1 base, with 19 bases left between them. CDR3 in amino acids: CASSLAVGRGSVNYGYTF. The CDR3 DNA is TGTGCCAGCAGCTTAGCGGTGGGCAGAGGGAGCGTTAACTATGGCTACACCTTC.

This clonotype has a handful of counts. This chain connects TRBV10-3 to TRBJ1-1; 7 nucleotides align to TRBD1. CDR1 and CDR2 from the germline V gene are ENHRY and SYGVKD. The CDR3 is 17 amino acids. V lost 4 bases to trimming and J lost 2 bases; unmatched junction nucleotides: 13. Written as DNA, the CDR3 is TGTGCCATCAGTGGCAGGGGGGGACAGCCTCTAAACACTGAAGCTTTCTTT. This translates into CAISGRGGQPLNTEAFF.

J is TRBJ2-3 and V is TRBV6-2 or TRBV6-3; 7 nucleotides agree with TRBD2. Germline lookup yields CDR1 MNHEY and CDR2 SVGEGT. This CDR3 spans 13 amino acids. The trim removed 6 bases at V and 6 bases at J, leaving 6 bases unmatched. CDR3 in DNA: TGTGCCAGCAGAGGCGCGGGGGAGGATACGCAGTATTTT. Translated, it gives CASRGAGEDTQYF.

Only a few counts were recorded for this clonotype. The chain has TRBV29-1 and TRBJ2-1, with 9 nucleotides matching TRBD1. The CDR3 has 14 residues. Per germline, CDR1 SQVTM and CDR2 ANQGSEA. The J segment lost 6 bases and the V segment lost 2 bases, leaving 5 bases of the junction unmatched. The CDR3 DNA follows: TGCAGCGTTGAAACAGGGGGCGATTTCAATGAGCAGTTCTTC. Protein: CSVETGGDFNEQFF.

The table lists this clonotype with a few counts. J is TRBJ2-7 and V is TRBV9; a possible D gene is TRBD2 (6 bases). The CDR3 has 15 residues. Germline-derived CDR1 and CDR2 are SGDLS and YYNGEE. V shed 0 bases and J shed 6 bases, with 16 bases lying between them. The CDR3 DNA reads TGTGCCAGCAGCGTAGCCGCGGGGATAGGTGGCGAGCAGTACTTC. The encoded protein is CASSVAAGIGGEQYF.

This clonotype occurred many times. The chain combines TRBV7-8 with TRBJ1-1; no reliable D call. V lost 4 bases, J lost 6 bases, and 15 bases lay in between. Germline V lookup: CDR1 SGHVS, CDR2 FQNEAQ. CDR3 size: 14 residues. The CDR3 loop reads CASSSYSVKPEAFF. CDR3 nucleotide sequence: TGTGCCAGCAGCTCCTACAGCGTAAAACCTGAAGCTTTCTTT.

The chain uses TRBV3-1 and TRBJ2-1; D call uncertain. V was trimmed by 0 bases and J by 6 bases, leaving 15 bases between them. The CDR3 length is 16 residues. From germline, CDR1 is LGHDT and CDR2 YNNKEL (reference sequence). CDR3 in DNA: TGTGCCAGCAGCCAAGATCTAGGGTGGCCCCGCAATGAGCAGTTCTTC. This encodes CASSQDLGWPRNEQFF.

This clonotype was counted only a few times. This sequence joins TRBV28 and TRBJ2-3; possible D gene TRBD1, 6 bases. The CDR3 totals 17 residues. Germline loops: CDR1 MDHEN, CDR2 SYDVKM. The ends were cut back, 4 bases at V and 11 bases at J, with 28 bases in the middle. The CDR3 DNA follows: TGTGCCAGCAGTTCTTCCGGACAGCTCTTAAAACCTTCGGGGCAGTATTTT. It is translated as CASSSSGQLLKPSGQYF. Variable domain in full (rest from reference TRBV28 and TRBJ2-3): DVKVTQSSRYLVKRTGEKVFLECVQDMDHENMFWYRQDPGLGLRLIYFSYDVKMKEKGDIPEGYSVSREKKERFSLILESASTNQTSMYLCASSSSGQLLKPSGQYFGPGTRLTVL.

The rearrangement joins TRBV24-1 to TRBJ2-7; 8 bases are shared with TRBD1. Germline V gene data show CDR1 as KGHDR and CDR2 as SFDVKD. The CDR3 consists of 18 residues. The junction had 13 bases not matched to a gene; V was cut back by 3 bases and J by 1 base. The CDR3 DNA sequence: TGTGCCACCAGTGATCCCCATCAGGGGGCCCGATTTTCCTACGAGCAGTACGTC. Protein: CATSDPHQGARFSYEQYV.

J is TRBJ2-3 and V is TRBV6-5, with TRBD2 matching 7 bases. This CDR3 is 17 amino acids long. V shed 5 bases and J 3 bases; nucleotides not matched to a gene: 14. CDR1 and CDR2 (germline): MNHEY, SVGAGI. CDR3 nucleotide sequence: TGTGCCAGCAGTGGGATGTGGGGCGGGGGATCAACAGATACGCAGTATTTT. It codes for CASSGMWGGGSTDTQYF.

This clonotype was seen more than once but under ten times. The chain uses TRBV10-3 and TRBJ2-5, with 8 bases matching TRBD1. CDR3 length: 14 residues. From germline, CDR1 is ENHRY and CDR2 SYGVKD. The trim removed 4 bases at V and 6 bases at J, leaving 7 bases unmatched. In nucleotides, the CDR3 is TGTGCCATCAGTGCCATGACAGGGGAACAGACCCAGTACTTC. This codes for CAISAMTGEQTQYF.

This clonotype was found a few times. The J gene is TRBJ1-1, the V gene TRBV7-3; D may be TRBD1 (5 bases). The CDR3 contains 15 residues. The V end was cut by 1 base, the J end by 1 base, with 10 bases between. The germline CDR1 and CDR2 sequences are SGHTA and FQGTGA. CDR3 coding DNA: TGTGCCAGCAGCTTAAGAAGGGGTCGGAACACTGAAGCTTTCTTT. It yields the protein CASSLRRGRNTEAFF.

The rearrangement uses TRBV15 and TRBJ2-5, with unresolved D. V dropped 3 bases and J dropped 5 bases, with 4 bases sitting between them. In germline, CDR1 is LNHNV, CDR2 YYDKDF (reference sequence). This CDR3 comprises 11 residues. The CDR3 nucleotides read TGTGCCACCAGCAGTTTGGAGACCCAGTACTTC. It yields the protein CATSSLETQYF. The variable domain in full, completed from reference TRBV15 and TRBJ2-5, reads DAMVIQNPRYQVTQFGKPVTLSCSQTLNHNVMYWYQQKSSQAPKLLFHYYDKDFNNEADTPDNFQSRRPNTSFCFLDIRSPGLGDTAMYLCATSSLETQYFGPGTRLLVL.

This clonotype was counted a few times. CDR3 amino acids: CASSRPRQGFNSPLHF. CDR3 nucleotides: TGTGCCAGCAGTAGACCGAGACAGGGCTTTAATTCACCCCTCCACTTT. V usage is TRBV9 and J usage is TRBJ1-6; TRBD1 matches 7 bases. This CDR3 is 16 amino acids long. V dropped 5 bases and J dropped 6; count of bases not matched to a gene: 11. Germline CDR1 is SGDLS and CDR2 is YYNGEE.

The table lists this clonotype with a few counts. V and J are TRBV4-1 and TRBJ2-2; the match to TRBD2 covers 10 bases. Trimming took 4 bases from V and 7 from J; bases not matched to a gene: 6. CDR1 MGHRA and CDR2 YSYEKL come from the germline V gene. This CDR3 comprises 15 residues. The CDR3: CASSLTSGVDGELFF. The CDR3 nucleotides read TGCGCCAGCAGCCTAACTAGCGGGGTTGACGGGGAGCTGTTTTTT.

This rearrangement joins TRBV7-6 to TRBJ2-3; 8 bases line up with TRBD2. The V segment lost 1 base and the J segment 4 bases; nucleotides outside the gene matches: 13. The CDR3 is 18 residues long. Germline loops: CDR1 SGHVS, CDR2 FNYEAQ. Here the CDR3 DNA reads TGTGCCAGCAGCTTAGAAGCGAGGTTACGGGGGGGCCCAGATACGCAGTATTTT. This sequence encodes CASSLEARLRGGPDTQYF.

This clonotype was counted between two and nine times. CDR3 bases: TGTGCCAGCAGTTCGGACCGGTTTGGATCACCCCTCCACTTT. Protein sequence: CASSSDRFGSPLHF. V gene TRBV5-5 combines with J gene TRBJ1-6; D is ambiguous. Trimming left V 5 bases short and J 10 bases short, with 16 bases between. The CDR3 length is 14 residues. Germline CDR1 SGHKS, CDR2 YYEKEE (reference sequence).

This sequence joins TRBV7-2 and TRBJ1-5; 8 bases map to TRBD1. The CDR3 covers 19 residues. The V gene's germline CDR1 is SGHTA and CDR2 FQGNSA. Trimming removed 4 bases from V and 0 bases from J; junction bases left unmatched: 14. CDR3 sequence reads: CASSSLPIGQGYSNQPQHF. DNA of the CDR3: TGTGCCAGCAGCTCCCTACCAATTGGACAGGGCTATAGCAATCAGCCCCAGCATTTT. The whole variable domain, remainder taken from reference TRBV7-2 and TRBJ1-5, is GAGVSQSPSNKVTEKGKDVELRCDPISGHTALYWYRQSLGQGLEFLIYFQGNSAPDKSGLPSDRFSAERTGGSVSTLTIQRTQQEDSAVYLCASSSLPIGQGYSNQPQHFGDGTRLSIL.